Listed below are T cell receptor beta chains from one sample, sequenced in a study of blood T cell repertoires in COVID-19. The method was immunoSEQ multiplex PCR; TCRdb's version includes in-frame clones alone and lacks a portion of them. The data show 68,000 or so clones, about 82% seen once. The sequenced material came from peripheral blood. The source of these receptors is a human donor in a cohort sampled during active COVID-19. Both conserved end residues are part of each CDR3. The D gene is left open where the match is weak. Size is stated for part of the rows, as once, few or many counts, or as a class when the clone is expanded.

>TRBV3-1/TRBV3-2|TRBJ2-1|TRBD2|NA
CASSQGLAGGRNEQFF
TGTGCCAGCAGCCAAGGACTAGCGGGGGGGCGTAATGAGCAGTTCTTC
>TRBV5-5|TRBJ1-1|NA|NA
CASSLGSQGGTEAFF
TGTGCCAGCAGCTTGGGCTCTCAAGGGGGAACTGAAGCTTTCTTT
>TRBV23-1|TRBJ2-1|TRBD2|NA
CASTPGTSGGENNEQFF
TGCGCCAGCACGCCCGGGACTAGCGGGGGGGAAAACAATGAGCAGTTCTTC
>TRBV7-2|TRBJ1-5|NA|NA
CASSSPLQPQHF
TGTGCCAGCAGCTCCCCGTTGCAGCCCCAGCATTTT
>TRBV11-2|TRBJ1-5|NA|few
CASSYPGSGYQPQHF
TGTGCCAGCAGCTATCCAGGGTCAGGGTATCAGCCCCAGCATTTT
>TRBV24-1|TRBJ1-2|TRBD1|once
CATSDLMVGRDRDGYTF
TGTGCCACCAGTGATTTGATGGTCGGGCGGGACAGGGACGGCTACACCTTC
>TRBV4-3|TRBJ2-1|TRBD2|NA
CASSQDGLAGPYNEQFF
TGCGCCAGCAGCCAAGATGGCCTAGCGGGGCCCTACAATGAGCAGTTCTTC
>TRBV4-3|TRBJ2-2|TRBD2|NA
CASSQVPGGSGGLSGELFF
TGCGCCAGCAGCCAAGTCCCCGGGGGGAGCGGGGGGCTGTCTGGGGAGCTGTTTTTT
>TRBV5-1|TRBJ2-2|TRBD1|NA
CASSNGQGARELFF
TGCGCCAGCAGCAACGGACAGGGGGCGCGGGAGCTGTTTTTT
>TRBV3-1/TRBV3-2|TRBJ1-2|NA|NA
CASSQVFSVGYTF
TGTGCCAGCAGCCAAGTATTCTCGGTTGGCTACACCTTC
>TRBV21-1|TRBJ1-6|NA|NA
CASSTGELARPNNNSPLHF
TGTGCCAGCAGCACTGGCGAACTAGCGCGCCCAAATAATAATTCACCCCTCCACTTT
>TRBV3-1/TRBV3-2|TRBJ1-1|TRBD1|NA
CASSHGTGGPTEAFF
TGTGCCAGCAGCCACGGAACAGGGGGCCCGACTGAAGCTTTCTTT
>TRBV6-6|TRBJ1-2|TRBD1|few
CASSTTGASNYGYTF
TGTGCCAGCAGCACGACAGGGGCCTCCAACTATGGCTACACCTTC
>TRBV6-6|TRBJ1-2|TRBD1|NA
CASTTYRGSPPTF
TGTGCCAGCACTACCTACAGGGGAAGCCCCCCCACCTTC
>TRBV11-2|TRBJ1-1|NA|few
CASSLAQGGPRAEAFF
TGTGCCAGCAGCCTCGCCCAGGGTGGCCCCAGGGCTGAAGCTTTCTTT
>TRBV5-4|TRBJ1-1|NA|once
CASSLRAEGTEAFF
TGTGCCAGCAGCTTGAGGGCAGAGGGCACTGAAGCTTTCTTT
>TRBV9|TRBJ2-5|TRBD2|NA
CASSVRIGGAQETQYF
TGTGCCAGCAGCGTACGGATCGGGGGGGCCCAAGAGACCCAGTACTTC
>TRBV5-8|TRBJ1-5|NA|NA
CASSFNWGGAGQPQHF
TGTGCCAGCAGCTTCAACTGGGGGGGTGCCGGGCAGCCCCAGCATTTT
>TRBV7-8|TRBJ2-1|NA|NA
CASSSQGLLRNEQFF
TGTGCCAGCAGCTCTCAGGGGTTGCTTAGGAATGAGCAGTTCTTC
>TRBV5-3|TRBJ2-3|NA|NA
CARSSQAATDTQYF
TGTGCCAGAAGCTCACAGGCCGCCACAGATACGCAGTATTTT
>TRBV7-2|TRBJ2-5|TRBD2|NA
CASSLDSAGGETQYF
TGTGCCAGCAGCTTAGATTCCGCGGGGGGGGAGACCCAGTACTTC
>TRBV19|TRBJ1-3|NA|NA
CASFDPGIGNTIYF
TGTGCCAGTTTTGACCCAGGAATAGGAAACACCATATATTTT
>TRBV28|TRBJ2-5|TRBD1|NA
CASSFPRRDRRNQETQYF
TGTGCCAGCAGTTTTCCCCGACGGGACAGGAGGAACCAAGAGACCCAGTACTTC
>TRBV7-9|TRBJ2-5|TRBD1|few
CASSHRGRHQETQYF
TGTGCCAGCAGCCACAGGGGCAGACACCAAGAGACCCAGTACTTC
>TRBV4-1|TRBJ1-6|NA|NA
CASSQEGPRGPYNSPLHF
TGCGCCAGCAGCCAAGAAGGGCCCAGGGGCCCGTATAATTCACCCCTCCACTTT
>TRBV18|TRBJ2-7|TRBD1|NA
CASSPHRTGSHEQYF
TGTGCCAGCTCACCCCATAGGACAGGGTCCCACGAGCAGTACTTC
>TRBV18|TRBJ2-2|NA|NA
CASSPRPPISSTGELFF
TGTGCCAGCTCACCACGTCCACCCATTTCCAGTACCGGGGAGCTGTTTTTT
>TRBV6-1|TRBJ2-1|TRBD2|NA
CASSANFGTSGSTNNEQFF
TGTGCCAGCAGTGCTAACTTTGGGACTAGCGGGAGCACTAACAATGAGCAGTTCTTC
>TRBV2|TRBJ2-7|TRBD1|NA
CASRERQGEFEQYF
TGTGCCAGCAGGGAACGACAGGGGGAATTCGAGCAGTACTTC
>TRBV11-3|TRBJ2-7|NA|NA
CASSLAAGNLYEQYF
TGTGCCAGCAGCTTAGCCGCAGGGAATCTCTACGAGCAGTACTTC
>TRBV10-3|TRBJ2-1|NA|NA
CAIRGTGRNEQFF
TGTGCCATCAGGGGGACTGGACGAAATGAGCAGTTCTTC
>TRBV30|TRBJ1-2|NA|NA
CAWRYRALYGYTF
TGTGCCTGGAGGTACAGGGCTCTCTATGGCTACACCTTC
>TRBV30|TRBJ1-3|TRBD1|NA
CAWSSGGRVRPSIYF
TGTGCCTGGAGTTCAGGGGGCAGGGTTCGTCCTTCCATATATTTT
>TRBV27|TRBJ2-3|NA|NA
CASSLSPIVVVTSTDTQYF
TGTGCCAGCAGTTTATCCCCAATTGTCGTGGTTACAAGCACAGATACGCAGTATTTT
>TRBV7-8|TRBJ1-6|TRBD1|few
CASSLMTGGNSPLHF
TGTGCCAGCAGCTTAATGACAGGGGGTAATTCACCCCTCCACTTT
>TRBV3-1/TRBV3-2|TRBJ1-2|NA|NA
CASSRQDYGYTF
TGTGCCAGCAGCCGTCAGGACTATGGCTACACCTTC
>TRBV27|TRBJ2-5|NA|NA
CASSLSRAVQETQYF
TGTGCCAGCAGTTTATCGAGGGCAGTTCAAGAGACCCAGTACTTC
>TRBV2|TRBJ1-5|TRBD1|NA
CASVGTGYQPQHF
TGTGCCAGCGTCGGGACAGGCTATCAGCCCCAGCATTTT
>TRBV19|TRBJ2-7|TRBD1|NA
CASSIRGPWDEQYF
TGTGCCAGTAGTATAAGGGGGCCTTGGGACGAGCAGTACTTC
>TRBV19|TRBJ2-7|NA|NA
CASSPLYLGQSSYEQYF
TGTGCCAGTAGTCCACTCTATCTAGGACAGAGCTCCTACGAGCAGTACTTC
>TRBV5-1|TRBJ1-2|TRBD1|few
CASSMQGGDGYTF
TGCGCCAGCAGTATGCAGGGGGGTGATGGCTACACCTTC
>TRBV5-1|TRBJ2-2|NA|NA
CASSQQGRTGELFF
TGCGCCAGCAGCCAACAGGGGAGGACCGGGGAGCTGTTTTTT